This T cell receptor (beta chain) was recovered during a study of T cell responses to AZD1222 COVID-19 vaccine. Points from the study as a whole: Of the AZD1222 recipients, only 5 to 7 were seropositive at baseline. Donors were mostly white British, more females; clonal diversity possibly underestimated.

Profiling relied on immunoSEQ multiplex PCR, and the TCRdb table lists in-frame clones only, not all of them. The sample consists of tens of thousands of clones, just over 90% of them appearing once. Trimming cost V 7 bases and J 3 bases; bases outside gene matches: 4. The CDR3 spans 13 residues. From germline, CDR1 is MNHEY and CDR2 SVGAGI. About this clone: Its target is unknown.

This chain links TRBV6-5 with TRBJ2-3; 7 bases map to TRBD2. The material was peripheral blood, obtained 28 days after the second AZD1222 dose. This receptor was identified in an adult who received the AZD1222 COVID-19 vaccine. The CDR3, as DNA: TGTGCCAGCAAGTGGGGGGGTACAGATACGCAGTATTTT. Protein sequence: CASKWGGTDTQYF.